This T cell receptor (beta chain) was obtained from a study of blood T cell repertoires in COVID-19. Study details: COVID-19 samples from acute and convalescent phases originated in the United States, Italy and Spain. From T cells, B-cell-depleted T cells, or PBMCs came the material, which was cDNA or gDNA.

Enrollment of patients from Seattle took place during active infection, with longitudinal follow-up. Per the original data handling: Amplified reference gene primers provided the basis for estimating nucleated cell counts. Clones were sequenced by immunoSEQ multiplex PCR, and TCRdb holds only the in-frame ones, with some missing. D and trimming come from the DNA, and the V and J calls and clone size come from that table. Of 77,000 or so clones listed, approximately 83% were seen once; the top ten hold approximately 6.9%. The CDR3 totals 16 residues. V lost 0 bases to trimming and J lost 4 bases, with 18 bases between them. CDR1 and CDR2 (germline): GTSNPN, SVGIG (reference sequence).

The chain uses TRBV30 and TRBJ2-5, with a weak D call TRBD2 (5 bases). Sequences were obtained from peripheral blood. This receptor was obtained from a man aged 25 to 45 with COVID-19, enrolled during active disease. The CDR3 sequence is CAWSVGVLAYRETQYF. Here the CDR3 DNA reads TGTGCCTGGAGTGTCGGGGTGTTAGCCTACAGAGAGACCCAGTACTTC.